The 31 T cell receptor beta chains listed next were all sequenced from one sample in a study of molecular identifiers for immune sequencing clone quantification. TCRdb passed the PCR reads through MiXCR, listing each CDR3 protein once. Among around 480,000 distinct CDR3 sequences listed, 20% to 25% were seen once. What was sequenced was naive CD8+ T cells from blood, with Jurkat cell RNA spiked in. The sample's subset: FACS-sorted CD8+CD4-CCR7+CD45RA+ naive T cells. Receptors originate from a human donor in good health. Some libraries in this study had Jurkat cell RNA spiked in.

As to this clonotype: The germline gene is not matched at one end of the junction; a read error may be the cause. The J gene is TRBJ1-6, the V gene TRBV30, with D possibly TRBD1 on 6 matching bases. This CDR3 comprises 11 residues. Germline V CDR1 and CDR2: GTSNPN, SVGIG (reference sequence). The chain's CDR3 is CARSDGGRIHF. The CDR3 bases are TGTGCCCGGAGTGATGGGGGCCGTATCCACTTT. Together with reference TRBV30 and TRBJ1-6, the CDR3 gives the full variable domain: SQTIHQWPATLVQPVGSPLSLECTVEGTSNPNLYWYRQAAGRGLQLLFYSVGIGQISSEVPQNLSASRPQDRQFILSSKKLLLSDSGFYLCARSDGGRIHFGNGTRLTVT.

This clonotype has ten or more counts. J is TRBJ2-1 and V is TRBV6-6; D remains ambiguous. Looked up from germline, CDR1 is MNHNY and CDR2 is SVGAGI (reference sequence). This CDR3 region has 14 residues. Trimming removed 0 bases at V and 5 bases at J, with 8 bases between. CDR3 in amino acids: CASSYSHGNNEQFF. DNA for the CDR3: TGTGCCAGCAGTTACTCACACGGAAACAATGAGCAGTTCTTC.

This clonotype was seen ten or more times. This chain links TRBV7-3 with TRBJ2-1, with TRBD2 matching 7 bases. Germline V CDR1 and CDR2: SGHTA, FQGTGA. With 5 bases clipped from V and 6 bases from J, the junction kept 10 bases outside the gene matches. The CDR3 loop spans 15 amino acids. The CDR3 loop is CASSASGNPLNEQFF. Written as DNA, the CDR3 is TGTGCCAGCAGCGCAAGCGGGAACCCTCTCAATGAGCAGTTCTTC.

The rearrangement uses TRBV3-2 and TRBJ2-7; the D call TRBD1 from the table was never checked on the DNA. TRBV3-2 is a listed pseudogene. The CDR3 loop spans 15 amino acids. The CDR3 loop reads CASSHHGTATYEQYF. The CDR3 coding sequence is TGTGCCAGCAGCCATCACGGGACAGCAACCTACGAGCAGTACTTC.

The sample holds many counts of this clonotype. The CDR3 DNA sequence: TGCGCCAGCAGCCAAGGGGATGGGAGGGGGCTTAACACAGATACGCAGTATTTT. Protein: CASSQGDGRGLNTDTQYF. The chain joins TRBV4-1 to TRBJ2-3, with D possibly being TRBD1 or TRBD2 (7 bases each). V was trimmed by 1 base and J by 2 bases, leaving 19 bases between them. CDR1 MGHRA and CDR2 YSYEKL come from the germline V gene. The CDR3 loop spans 18 amino acids.

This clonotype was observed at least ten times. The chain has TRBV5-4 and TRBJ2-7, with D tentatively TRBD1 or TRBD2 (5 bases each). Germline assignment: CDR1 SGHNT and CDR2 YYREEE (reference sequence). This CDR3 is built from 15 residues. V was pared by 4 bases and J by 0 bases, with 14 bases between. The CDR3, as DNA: TGTGCCAGCAGCCCCCTTGGGGGAAGCTCCTACGAGCAGTACTTC. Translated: CASSPLGGSSYEQYF. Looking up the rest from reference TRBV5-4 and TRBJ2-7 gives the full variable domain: ETGVTQSPTHLIKTRGQQVTLRCSSQSGHNTVSWYQQALGQGPQFIFQYYREEENGRGNFPPRFSGLQFPNYSSELNVNALELDDSALYLCASSPLGGSSYEQYFGPGTRLTVT.

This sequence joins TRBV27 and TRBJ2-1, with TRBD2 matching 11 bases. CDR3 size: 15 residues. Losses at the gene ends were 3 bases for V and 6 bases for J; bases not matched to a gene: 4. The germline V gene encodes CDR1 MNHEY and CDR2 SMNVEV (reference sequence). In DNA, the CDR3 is TGTGCCAGCAGTTTCGTTCTAGCGGGAGGCAATGAGCAGTTCTTC. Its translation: CASSFVLAGGNEQFF.

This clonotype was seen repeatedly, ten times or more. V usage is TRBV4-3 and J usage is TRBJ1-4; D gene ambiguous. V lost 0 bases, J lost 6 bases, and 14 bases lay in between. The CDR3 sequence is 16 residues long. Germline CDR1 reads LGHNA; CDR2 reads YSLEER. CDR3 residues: CASSQDQWGGDEKLFF. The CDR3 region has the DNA TGCGCCAGCAGCCAAGATCAATGGGGTGGCGATGAAAAACTGTTTTTT.

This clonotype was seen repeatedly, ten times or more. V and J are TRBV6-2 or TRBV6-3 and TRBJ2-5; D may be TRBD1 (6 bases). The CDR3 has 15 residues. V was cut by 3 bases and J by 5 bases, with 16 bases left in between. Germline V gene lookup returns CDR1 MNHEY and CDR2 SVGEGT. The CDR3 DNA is TGTGCCAGCAGTTATCTCCCGGACAGAGGGGAGACCCAGTACTTC. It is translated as CASSYLPDRGETQYF.

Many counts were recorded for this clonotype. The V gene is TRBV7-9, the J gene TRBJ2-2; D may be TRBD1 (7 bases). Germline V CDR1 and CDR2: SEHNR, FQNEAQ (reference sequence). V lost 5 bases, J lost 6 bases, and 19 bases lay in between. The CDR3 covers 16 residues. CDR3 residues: CASSAHRGGDPGELFF. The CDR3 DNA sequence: TGTGCCAGCAGCGCTCACAGGGGAGGTGACCCCGGGGAGCTGTTTTTT.

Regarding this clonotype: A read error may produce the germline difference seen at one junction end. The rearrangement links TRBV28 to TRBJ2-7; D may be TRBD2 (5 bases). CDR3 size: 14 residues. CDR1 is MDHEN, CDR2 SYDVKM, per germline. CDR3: CASSFGGFDYKQYF. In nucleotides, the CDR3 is TGTGCCAGCAGTTTCGGTGGGTTCGACTACAAGCAGTACTTC.

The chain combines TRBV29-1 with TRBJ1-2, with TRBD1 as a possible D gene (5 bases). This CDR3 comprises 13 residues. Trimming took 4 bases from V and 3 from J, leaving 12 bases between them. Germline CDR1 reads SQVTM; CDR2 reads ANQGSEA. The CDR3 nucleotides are TGCAGCGTTGTCCCCCAGGGTGACTATGGCTACACCTTC. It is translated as CSVVPQGDYGYTF.

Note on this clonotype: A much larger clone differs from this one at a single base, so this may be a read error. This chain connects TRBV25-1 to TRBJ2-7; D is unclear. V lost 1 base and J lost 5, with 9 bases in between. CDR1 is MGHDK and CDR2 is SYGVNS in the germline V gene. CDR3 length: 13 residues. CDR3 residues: CASSEWDTDEQYF. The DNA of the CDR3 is TGTGCCAGCAGTGAATGGGATACGGACGAGCAGTACTTC.

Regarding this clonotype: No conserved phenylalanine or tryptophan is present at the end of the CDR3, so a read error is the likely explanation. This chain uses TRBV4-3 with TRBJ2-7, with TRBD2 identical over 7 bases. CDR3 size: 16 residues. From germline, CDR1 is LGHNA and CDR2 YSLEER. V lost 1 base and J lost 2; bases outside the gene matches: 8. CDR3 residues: CASSQGFGLVAYEQYL. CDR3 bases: TGCGCCAGCAGCCAAGGGTTCGGACTAGTTGCCTACGAGCAGTACCTC.

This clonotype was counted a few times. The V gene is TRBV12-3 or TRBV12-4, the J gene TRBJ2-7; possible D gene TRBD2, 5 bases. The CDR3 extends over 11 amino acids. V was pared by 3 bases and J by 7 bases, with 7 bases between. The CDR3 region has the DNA TGTGCCAGCAGTTTCCGGGAAGAGCAGTACTTC. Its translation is CASSFREEQYF.

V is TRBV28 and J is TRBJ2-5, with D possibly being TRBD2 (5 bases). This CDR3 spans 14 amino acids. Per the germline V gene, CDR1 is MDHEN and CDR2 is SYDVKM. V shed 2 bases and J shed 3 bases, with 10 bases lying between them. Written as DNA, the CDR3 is TGTGCCAGCAGTTTAAGAGGGATGAAAGAGACCCAGTACTTC. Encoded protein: CASSLRGMKETQYF.

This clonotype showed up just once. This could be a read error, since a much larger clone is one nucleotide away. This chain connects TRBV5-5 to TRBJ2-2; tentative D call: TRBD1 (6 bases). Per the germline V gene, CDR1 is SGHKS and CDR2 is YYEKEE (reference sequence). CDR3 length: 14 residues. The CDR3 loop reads CASTGTLNTGELSF. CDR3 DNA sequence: TGTGCCAGCACCGGGACACTGAACACCGGGGAGCTGTCTTTT. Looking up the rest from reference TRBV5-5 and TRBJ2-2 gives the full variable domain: DAGVTQSPTHLIKTRGQQVTLRCSPISGHKSVSWYQQVLGQGPQFIFQYYEKEERGRGNFPDRFSARQFPNYSSELNVNALLLGDSALYLCASTGTLNTGELSFGEGSRLTVL.

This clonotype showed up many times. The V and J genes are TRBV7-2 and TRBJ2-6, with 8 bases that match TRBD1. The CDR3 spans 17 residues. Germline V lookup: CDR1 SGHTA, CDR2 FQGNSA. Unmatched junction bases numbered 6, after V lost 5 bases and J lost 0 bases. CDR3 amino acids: CASSPDRAHSGANVLTF. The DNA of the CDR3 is TGTGCCAGCAGCCCGGACAGGGCTCACTCTGGGGCCAACGTCCTGACTTTC.

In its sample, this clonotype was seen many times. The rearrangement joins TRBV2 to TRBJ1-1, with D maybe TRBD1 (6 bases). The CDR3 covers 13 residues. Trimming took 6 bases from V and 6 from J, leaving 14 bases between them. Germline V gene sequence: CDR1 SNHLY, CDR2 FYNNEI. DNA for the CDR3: TGTGCCAGCAGGGAGACAGGAAAGGCTGAAGCTTTCTTT. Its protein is CASRETGKAEAFF.

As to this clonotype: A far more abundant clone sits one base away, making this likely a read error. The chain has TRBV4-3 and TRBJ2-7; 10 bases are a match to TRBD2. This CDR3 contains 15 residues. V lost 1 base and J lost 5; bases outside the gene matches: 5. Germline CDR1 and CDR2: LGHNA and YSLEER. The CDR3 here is CASSQGTSGSHEQYF. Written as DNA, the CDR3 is TGCGCCAGCAGCCAAGGGACTAGCGGTTCCCACGAGCAGTACTTC.

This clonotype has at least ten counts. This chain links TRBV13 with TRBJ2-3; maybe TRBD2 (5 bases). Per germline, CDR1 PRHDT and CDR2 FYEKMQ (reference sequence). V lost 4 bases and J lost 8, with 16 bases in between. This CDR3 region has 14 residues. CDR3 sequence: CASSSDGELGTQYF. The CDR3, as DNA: TGTGCCAGCAGCTCGGACGGGGAATTGGGTACGCAGTATTTT. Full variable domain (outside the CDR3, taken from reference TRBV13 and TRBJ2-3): AAGVIQSPRHLIKEKRETATLKCYPIPRHDTVYWYQQGPGQDPQFLISFYEKMQSDKGSIPDRFSAQQFSDYHSELNMSSLELGDSALYFCASSSDGELGTQYFGPGTRLTVL.

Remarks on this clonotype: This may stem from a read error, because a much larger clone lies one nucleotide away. CDR3 in amino acids: CASNSPVAANYGHTF. In DNA form, the CDR3 reads TGTGCCAGCAACTCCCCCGTGGCTGCTAACTATGGCCACACCTTC. The chain joins TRBV28 to TRBJ1-2; no clear D gene. CDR3 length: 15 amino acids. The germline gives CDR1 MDHEN, CDR2 SYDVKM.

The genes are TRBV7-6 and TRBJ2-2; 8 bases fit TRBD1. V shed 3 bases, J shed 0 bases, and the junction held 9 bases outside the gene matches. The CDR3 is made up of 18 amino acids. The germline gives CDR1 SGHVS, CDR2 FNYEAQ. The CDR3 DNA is TGTGCCAGCAGCTTCTTAAGGACAGGGCCCTCGAACACCGGGGAGCTGTTTTTT. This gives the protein CASSFLRTGPSNTGELFF.

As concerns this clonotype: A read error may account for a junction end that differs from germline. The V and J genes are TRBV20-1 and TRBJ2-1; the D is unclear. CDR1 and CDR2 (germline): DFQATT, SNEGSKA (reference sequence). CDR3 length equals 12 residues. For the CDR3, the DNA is TGCAGTGCTTTCGGGCCATACAATGAGCGGTTCTTC. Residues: CSAFGPYNERFF.

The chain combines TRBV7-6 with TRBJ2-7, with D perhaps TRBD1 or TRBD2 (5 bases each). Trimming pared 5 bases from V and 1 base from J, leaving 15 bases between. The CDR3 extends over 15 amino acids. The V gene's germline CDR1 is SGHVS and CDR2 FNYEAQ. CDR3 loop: CASSNNGTGSYEQYF. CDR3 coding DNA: TGTGCCAGCAGCAATAACGGGACGGGATCCTACGAGCAGTACTTC.

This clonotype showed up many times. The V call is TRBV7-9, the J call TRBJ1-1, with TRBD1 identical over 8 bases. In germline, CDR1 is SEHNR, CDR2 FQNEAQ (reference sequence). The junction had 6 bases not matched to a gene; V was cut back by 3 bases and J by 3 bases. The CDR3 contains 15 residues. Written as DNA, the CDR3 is TGTGCCAGCAGCTTGTTTGTGACAGGGGACACTGAAGCTTTCTTT. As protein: CASSLFVTGDTEAFF.

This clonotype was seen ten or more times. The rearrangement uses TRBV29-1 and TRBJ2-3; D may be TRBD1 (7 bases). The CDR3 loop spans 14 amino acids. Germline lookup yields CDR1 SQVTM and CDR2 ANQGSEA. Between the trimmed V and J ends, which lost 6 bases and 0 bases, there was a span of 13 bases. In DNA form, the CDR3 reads TGCAGCGTCTTACAGGGGACTAGCACAGATACGCAGTATTTT. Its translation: CSVLQGTSTDTQYF.

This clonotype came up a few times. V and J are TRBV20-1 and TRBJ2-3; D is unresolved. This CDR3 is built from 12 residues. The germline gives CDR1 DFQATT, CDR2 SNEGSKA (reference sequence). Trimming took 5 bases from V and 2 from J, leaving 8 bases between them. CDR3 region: CSAPIYTDTQYF. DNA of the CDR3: TGCAGTGCTCCCATATACACAGATACGCAGTATTTT.

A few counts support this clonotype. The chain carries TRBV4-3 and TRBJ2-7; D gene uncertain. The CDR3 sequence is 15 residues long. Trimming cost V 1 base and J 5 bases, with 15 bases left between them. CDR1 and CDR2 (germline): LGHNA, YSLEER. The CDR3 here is CASSQGAETTHEQYF. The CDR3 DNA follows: TGCGCCAGCAGCCAAGGGGCAGAGACAACCCACGAGCAGTACTTC.

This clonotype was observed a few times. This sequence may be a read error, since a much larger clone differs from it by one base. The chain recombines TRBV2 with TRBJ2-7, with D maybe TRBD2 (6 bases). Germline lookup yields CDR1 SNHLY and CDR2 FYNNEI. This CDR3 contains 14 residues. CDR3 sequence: CASNVGGTAYGQYF. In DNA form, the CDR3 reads TGTGCCAGCAACGTCGGGGGTACGGCCTACGGGCAGTACTTC.

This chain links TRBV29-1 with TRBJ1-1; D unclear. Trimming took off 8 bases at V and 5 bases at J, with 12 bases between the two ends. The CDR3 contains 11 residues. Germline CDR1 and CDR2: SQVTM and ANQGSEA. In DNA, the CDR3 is TGCAGCTGGGGAGGTGGAACTGAAGCTTTCTTT. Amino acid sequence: CSWGGGTEAFF.